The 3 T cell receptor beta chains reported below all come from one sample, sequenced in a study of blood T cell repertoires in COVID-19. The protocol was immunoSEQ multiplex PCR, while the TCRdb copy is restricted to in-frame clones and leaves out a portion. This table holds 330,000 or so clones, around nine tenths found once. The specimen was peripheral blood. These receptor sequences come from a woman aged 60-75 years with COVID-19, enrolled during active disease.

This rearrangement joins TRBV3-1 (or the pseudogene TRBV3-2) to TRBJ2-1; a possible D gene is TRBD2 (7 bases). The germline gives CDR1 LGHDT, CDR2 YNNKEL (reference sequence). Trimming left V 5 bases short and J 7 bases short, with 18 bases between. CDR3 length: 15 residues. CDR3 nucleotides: TGTGCCAGCAGCTCCTTTACGGGGGGCGTTAATGAGCAGTTCTTC. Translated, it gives CASSSFTGGVNEQFF.

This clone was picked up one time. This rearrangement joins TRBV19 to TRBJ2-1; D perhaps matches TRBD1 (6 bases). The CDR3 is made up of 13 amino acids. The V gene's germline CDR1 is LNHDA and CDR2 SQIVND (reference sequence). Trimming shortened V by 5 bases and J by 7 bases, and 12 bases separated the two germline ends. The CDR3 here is CASSVTGPNEQFF. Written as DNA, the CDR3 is TGTGCCAGTAGTGTGACAGGCCCAAATGAGCAGTTCTTC.

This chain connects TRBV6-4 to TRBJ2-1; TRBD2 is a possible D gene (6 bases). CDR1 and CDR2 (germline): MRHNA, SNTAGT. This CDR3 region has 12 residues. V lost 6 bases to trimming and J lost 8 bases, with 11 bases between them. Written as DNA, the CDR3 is TGTGCCAGCAGCGGACCGGGGGATGAGCAGTTCTTC. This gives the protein CASSGPGDEQFF.